Reported below is one T cell receptor (beta chain). As originally analysed: It was from reference gene primer amplification that nucleated cell counts were estimated. Measured with immunoSEQ multiplex PCR; TCRdb has only the in-frame clones, and not every one. V and J calls and clone size are those listed in that table; D and trimming were worked out from the DNA. This table holds 170,000 or so clones, approximately 87% found once. CDR3 length equals 16 residues. The data belong to a study of blood T cell repertoires in COVID-19. Background on the study: The origin of the acute and convalescent COVID-19 samples was the United States, Italy and Spain. T cells, B-cell-depleted T cells, or PBMCs provided the cDNA or gDNA that served as material.

This TCR derives from a young woman who had recovered from COVID-19. The sequenced sample was peripheral blood. This chain connects TRBV21-1 to TRBJ2-7; the D call in the table, TRBD1, was not verified against the DNA. TRBV21-1 is noted as a pseudogene. As DNA, the CDR3 is TGTGCCAGCAGCAAAGTAACTTGGGACAGGGATCAAGAGCAGTACTTC. Translated, it gives CASSKVTWDRDQEQYF.